This T cell receptor beta chain came from a study of a mutant IDH1 vaccine in newly diagnosed glioma. Looking at the study overall: Vaccines were first given 4-6 weeks after radiotherapy alone, or with temozolomide cycles. Standard pretreatment was either radiotherapy, temozolomide, or, for most, radiochemotherapy with temozolomide. General study results and limits: Vaccine-induced immune responses were detected in about 93% of patients.

TCRdb's copy holds only in-frame clones and misses some; the assay was immunoSEQ multiplex PCR. The repertoire includes 110,000 or so clones, 90% of them detected once, and 0.61% sits in the top ten. Germline-derived CDR1 and CDR2 are MNHNY and SVGAGI (reference sequence). The CDR3 covers 16 residues. V lost 4 bases and J lost 4, with 18 bases in between. As for this clone: The target antigen is unknown.

Time point specified: week 11, during vaccination. Vaccine doses each comprised 300 ug of mutant IDH1 20-mer peptide, with topical imiquimod. This receptor was taken from a woman between 50 and 59 years old with glioma. The starting material was PBMCs, obtained from a glioma patient whose treatment included an IDH1 peptide vaccine. This chain connects TRBV6-6 to TRBJ2-3, with D tentatively TRBD2 (6 bases). The CDR3 DNA reads as TGTGCCAGCAGTTCCCCCATCGGGCGGGACCCAGATACGCAGTATTTT. This sequence encodes CASSSPIGRDPDTQYF.